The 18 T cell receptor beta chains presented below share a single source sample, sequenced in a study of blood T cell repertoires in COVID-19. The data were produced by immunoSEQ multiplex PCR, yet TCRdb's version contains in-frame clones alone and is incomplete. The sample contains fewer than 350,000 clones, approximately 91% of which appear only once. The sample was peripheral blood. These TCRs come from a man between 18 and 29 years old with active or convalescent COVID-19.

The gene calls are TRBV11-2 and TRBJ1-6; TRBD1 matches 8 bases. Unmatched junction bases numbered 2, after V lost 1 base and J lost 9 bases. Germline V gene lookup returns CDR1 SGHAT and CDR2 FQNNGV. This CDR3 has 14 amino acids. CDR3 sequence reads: CASSLGDRTSPLHF. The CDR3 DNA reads TGTGCCAGCAGCTTAGGGGACAGGACTTCACCCCTCCACTTT.

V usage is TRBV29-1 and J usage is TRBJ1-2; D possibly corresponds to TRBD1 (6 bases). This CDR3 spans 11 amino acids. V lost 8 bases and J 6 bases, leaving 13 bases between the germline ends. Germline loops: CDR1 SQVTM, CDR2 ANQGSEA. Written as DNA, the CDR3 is TGCAGCCTGGCGGGGGGCGATGGCTACACCTTC. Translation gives CSLAGGDGYTF.

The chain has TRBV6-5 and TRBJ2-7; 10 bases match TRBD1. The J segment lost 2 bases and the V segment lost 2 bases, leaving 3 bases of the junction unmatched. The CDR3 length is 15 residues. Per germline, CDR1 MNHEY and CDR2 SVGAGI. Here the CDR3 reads CASSYRGQGTYEQYF. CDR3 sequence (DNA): TGTGCCAGCAGTTACAGGGGACAGGGGACCTACGAGCAGTACTTC.

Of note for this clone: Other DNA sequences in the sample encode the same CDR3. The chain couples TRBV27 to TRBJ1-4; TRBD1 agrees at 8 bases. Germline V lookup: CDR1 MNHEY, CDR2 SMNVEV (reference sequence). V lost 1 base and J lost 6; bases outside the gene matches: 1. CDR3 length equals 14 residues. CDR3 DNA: TGTGCCAGCAGTTTATACAGGGGGGATGAAAAACTGTTTTTT. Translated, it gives CASSLYRGDEKLFF.

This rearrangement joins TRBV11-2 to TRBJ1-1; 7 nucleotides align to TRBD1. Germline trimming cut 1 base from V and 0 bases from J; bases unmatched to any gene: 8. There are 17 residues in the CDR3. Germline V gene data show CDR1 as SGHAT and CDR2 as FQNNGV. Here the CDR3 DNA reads TGTGCCAGCAGCTTAGTTAAGCTTGGGACAGTGAACACTGAAGCTTTCTTT. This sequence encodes CASSLVKLGTVNTEAFF. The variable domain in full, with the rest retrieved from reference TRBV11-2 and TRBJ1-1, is EAGVAQSPRYKIIEKRQSVAFWCNPISGHATLYWYQQILGQGPKLLIQFQNNGVVDDSQLPKDRFSAERLKGVDSTLKIQPAKLEDSAVYLCASSLVKLGTVNTEAFFGQGTRLTVV.

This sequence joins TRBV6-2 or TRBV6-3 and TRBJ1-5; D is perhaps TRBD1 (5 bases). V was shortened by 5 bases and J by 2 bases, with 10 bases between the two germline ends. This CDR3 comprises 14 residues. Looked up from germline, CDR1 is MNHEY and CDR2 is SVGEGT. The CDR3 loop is CASSLGGGNQPQHF. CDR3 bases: TGTGCCAGCAGTCTCGGGGGGGGCAATCAGCCCCAGCATTTT.

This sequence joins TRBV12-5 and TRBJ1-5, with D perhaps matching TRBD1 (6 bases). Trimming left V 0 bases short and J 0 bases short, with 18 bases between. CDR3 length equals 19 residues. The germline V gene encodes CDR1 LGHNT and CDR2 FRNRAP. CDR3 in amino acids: CASGLVREDRPYSNQPQHF. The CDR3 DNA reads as TGTGCTAGTGGTTTGGTACGTGAGGACAGACCTTATAGCAATCAGCCCCAGCATTTT.

The CDR3 region has the DNA TGCGCCAGCAGCTTAGGAACAGGCGATAACTATGGCTACACCTTC. Residues: CASSLGTGDNYGYTF. This chain connects TRBV5-1 to TRBJ1-2, with D possibly matching TRBD1 (5 bases). The CDR3 extends over 15 amino acids. Trimming shortened V by 2 bases and J by 1 base, and 12 bases separated the two germline ends. CDR1 is SGHRS, CDR2 YFSETQ, per germline.

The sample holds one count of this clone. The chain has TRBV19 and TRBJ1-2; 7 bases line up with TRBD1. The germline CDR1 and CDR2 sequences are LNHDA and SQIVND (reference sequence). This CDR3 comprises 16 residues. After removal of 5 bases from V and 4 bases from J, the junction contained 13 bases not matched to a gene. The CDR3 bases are TGTGCCAGTAGTCCCAAGGGGGACAGTCAGATCTATGGCTACACCTTC. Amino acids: CASSPKGDSQIYGYTF.

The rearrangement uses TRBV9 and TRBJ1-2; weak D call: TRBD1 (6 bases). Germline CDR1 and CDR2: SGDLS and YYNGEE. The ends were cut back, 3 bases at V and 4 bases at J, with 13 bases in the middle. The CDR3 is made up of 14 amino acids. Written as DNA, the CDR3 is TGTGCCAGCAGCGCTGGGGGCAGTTCCTATGGCTACACCTTC. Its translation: CASSAGGSSYGYTF.

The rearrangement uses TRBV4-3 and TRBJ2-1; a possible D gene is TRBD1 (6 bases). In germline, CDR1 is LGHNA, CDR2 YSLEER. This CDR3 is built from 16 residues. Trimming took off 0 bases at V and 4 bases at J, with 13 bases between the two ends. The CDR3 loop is CASSQEAGQPYNEQFF. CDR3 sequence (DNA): TGCGCCAGCAGCCAAGAAGCAGGACAGCCTTACAATGAGCAGTTCTTC.

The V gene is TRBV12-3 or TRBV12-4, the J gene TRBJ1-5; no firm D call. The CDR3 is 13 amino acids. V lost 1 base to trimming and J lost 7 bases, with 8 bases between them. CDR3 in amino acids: CASSLGAQQPQHF. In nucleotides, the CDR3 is TGTGCCAGCAGTTTAGGGGCGCAGCAGCCCCAGCATTTT.

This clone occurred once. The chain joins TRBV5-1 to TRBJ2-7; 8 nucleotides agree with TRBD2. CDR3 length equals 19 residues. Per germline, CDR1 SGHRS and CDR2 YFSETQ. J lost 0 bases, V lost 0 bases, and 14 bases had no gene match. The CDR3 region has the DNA TGCGCCAGCAGCTTGGCCGAAAGATCTAGCGGGTCCTTCTCCTACGAGCAGTACTTC. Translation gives CASSLAERSSGSFSYEQYF.

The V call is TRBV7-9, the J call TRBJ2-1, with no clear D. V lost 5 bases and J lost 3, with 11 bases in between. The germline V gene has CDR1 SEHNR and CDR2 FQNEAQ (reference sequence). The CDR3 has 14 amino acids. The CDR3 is CASSRVQGYNEQFF. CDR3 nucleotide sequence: TGTGCCAGCAGCCGGGTTCAAGGCTACAATGAGCAGTTCTTC.

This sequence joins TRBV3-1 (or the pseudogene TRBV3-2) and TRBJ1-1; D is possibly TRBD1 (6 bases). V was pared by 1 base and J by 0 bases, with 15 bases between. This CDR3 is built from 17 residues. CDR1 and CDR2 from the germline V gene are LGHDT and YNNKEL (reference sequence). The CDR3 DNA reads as TGTGCCAGCAGCCAAGTTCCCGGACAGAACTTGAACACTGAAGCTTTCTTT. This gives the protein CASSQVPGQNLNTEAFF.

CDR3 DNA sequence: TGTGCCAGCAGCGCCCGACAGGGGGACTACGAGCAGTACTTC. Translating it yields CASSARQGDYEQYF. The rearrangement uses TRBV13 and TRBJ2-7, with 9 bases fitting TRBD1. J was trimmed by 3 bases and V by 5 bases; bases with no gene match: 5. CDR1 and CDR2 from the germline V gene are PRHDT and FYEKMQ (reference sequence). This CDR3 is built from 14 residues.

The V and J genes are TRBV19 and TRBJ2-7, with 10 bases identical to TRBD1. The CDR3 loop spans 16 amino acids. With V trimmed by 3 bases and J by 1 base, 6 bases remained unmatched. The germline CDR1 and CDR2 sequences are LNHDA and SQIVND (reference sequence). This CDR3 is CASSIGTGAASYEQYF. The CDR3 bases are TGTGCCAGTAGTATCGGGACAGGGGCCGCTTCCTACGAGCAGTACTTC.

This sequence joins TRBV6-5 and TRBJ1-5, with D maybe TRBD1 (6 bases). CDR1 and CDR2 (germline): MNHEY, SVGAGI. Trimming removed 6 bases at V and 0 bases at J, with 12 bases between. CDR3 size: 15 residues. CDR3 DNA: TGTGCCAGCAGACCCGACAGGAATAGCAATCAGCCCCAGCATTTT. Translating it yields CASRPDRNSNQPQHF.